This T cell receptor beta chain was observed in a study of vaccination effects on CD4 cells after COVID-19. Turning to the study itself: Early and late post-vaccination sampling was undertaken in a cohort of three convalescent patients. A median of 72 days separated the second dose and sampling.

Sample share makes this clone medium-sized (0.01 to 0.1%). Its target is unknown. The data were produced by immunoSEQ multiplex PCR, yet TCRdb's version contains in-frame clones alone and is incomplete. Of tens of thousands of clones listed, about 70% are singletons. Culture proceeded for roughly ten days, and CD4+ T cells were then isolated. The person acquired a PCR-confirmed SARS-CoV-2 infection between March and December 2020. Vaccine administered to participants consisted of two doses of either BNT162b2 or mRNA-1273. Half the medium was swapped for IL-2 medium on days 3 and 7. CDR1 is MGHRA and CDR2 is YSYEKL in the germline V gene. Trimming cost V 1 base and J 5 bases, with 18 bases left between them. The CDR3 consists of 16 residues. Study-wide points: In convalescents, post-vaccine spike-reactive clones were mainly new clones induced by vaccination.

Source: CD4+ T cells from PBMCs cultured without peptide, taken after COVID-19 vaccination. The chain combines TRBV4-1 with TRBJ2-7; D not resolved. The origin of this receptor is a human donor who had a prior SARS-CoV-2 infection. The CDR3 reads CASSQVDILTYHEQYF. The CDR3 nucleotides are TGCGCCAGCAGCCAAGTCGATATCCTTACTTATCACGAGCAGTACTTC.